The source of this T cell receptor (beta chain) is a study of identical twins. This clonotype was counted a few times. Its antigen is not identified. Study outcomes and limitations: Models underpredicted monozygotic twin sharing of out-of-frame TCR alpha.

TCRdb recomputed calls from the 5' RACE reads with MiXCR, one row per CDR3 protein. The sample includes 400,000 to 550,000 distinct CDR3 sequences, roughly an eighth of them seen just once. These data were also filed under a second study, of yellow fever vaccine responses in identical twins.

This receptor was taken from a woman between 18 and 30 years old in good health. Sequencing was performed on CD4+ T cells sorted from blood.

In nucleotides, the CDR3 is TGTGCCAGCAGCTTAGTGGGCGGGGGGCCGGGCACAGATACGCAGTATTTT. Amino acid sequence: CASSLVGGGPGTDTQYF. This chain uses TRBV7-8 with TRBJ2-3, with TRBD2 matching 8 bases. Per the germline V gene, CDR1 is SGHVS and CDR2 is FQNEAQ. The trim removed 1 base at V and 1 base at J, leaving 7 bases unmatched. The CDR3 contains 17 residues.